Sequencing of this T cell receptor (beta chain) was carried out in a study of CD8+ T cells in alopecia areata. Study outcomes and limitations: The study also sequences resident alphabeta T cells of normal skin in scalp samples.

The sequencing template was cDNA reverse transcribed from extracted RNA. The method was immunoSEQ multiplex PCR; TCRdb's version includes in-frame clones alone and lacks a portion of them. The sample yields nearly 110,000 clones, roughly 89% seen once. Stated treatment: oral pan-JAK inhibitor, 5-10 mg twice daily. CDR1 is GTSNPN, CDR2 SVGIG, per germline (reference sequence). CDR3 length: 12 amino acids. Remarks on this clone: No antigen is known for it.

This sample comprised CD8+ T cells sorted from blood, obtained at week 24, from a patient treated with tofacitinib. The chain carries TRBV30 and TRBJ1-1; 8 bases match TRBD1. The clonotype originates from a human donor with alopecia areata. The CDR3 nucleotides are TGTGCTTCGGACAGGGACGGCACTGAAGCTTTCTTT. It specifies CASDRDGTEAFF.